Only a few counts were recorded for the clone carrying this T cell receptor beta chain. The sample originates from a study of T cells in Graves' hyperthyroidism and ophthalmopathy. Amplification of TCR beta CDR3 regions was performed using RNA transcripts as template. TCR CDR3 regions were first amplified by RT-PCR with HTBI primers. TCRdb ran MiXCR on the multiplex PCR reads and lists one entry per CDR3 protein. The sample records 500,000 to 600,000 distinct CDR3 sequences, 40% to 55% being singletons. Trimming cost V 0 bases and J 5 bases; bases outside gene matches: 6. This CDR3 has 15 amino acids. CDR1 and CDR2 (germline): SGHTA, FQGNSA.

J is TRBJ2-7 and V is TRBV7-2, with TRBD1 identical over 8 bases. Sequencing used peripheral blood or thyroid tissue (not recorded which). The source of this sequence is an adult woman with Graves' disease, either hyperthyroidism or ophthalmopathy (not recorded which). Here the CDR3 reads CASSLANRGNDEQYF. DNA for the CDR3: TGTGCCAGCAGCTTAGCTAACAGGGGGAACGACGAGCAGTACTTC.